Below, 22 T cell receptor beta chains from the same sample are listed, as sequenced in a study of regulatory T cells in long-lasting Graves disease. Arm-PCR with iRepertoire HTBI primers amplified the CDR3 regions for these TCR beta libraries. TCRdb reanalysed the multiplex PCR reads using MiXCR and keeps one entry per CDR3 protein. This table holds roughly 610,000 distinct CDR3 sequences, around 16% found once. As to time point: newly diagnosed GD, antithyroid drugs for less than 3 months. The TCR library was made from RNA extracted from PBMCs. The sample was also reused in another study, on T cells in Graves' hyperthyroidism and ophthalmopathy.

Sample: peripheral blood mononuclear cells (PBMCs), taken at new diagnosis, from a patient treated with antithyroid drugs. These receptors all come from a man aged 18 to 30 with Graves disease.

This clonotype was detected a few times. V usage is TRBV10-3 and J usage is TRBJ2-3; the D gene is possibly TRBD1 (6 bases). CDR3 length equals 15 residues. Trimming took off 6 bases at V and 0 bases at J, with 13 bases between the two ends. Germline CDR1 reads ENHRY; CDR2 reads SYGVKD. For the CDR3, the DNA is TGTGCCATCAGCCTTCAGGGGCCTAGCACAGATACGCAGTATTTT. As protein: CAISLQGPSTDTQYF.

This clonotype was counted a few times. Relative to the germline gene, one junction end is altered; a read error may explain this. This chain connects TRBV2 to TRBJ2-7, with a possible D match to TRBD2 (6 bases). The germline V gene has CDR1 SNHLY and CDR2 FYNNEI. CDR3 length: 13 amino acids. The chain's CDR3 is CASSESSLRDFPF. In nucleotides, the CDR3 is TGTGCCAGCAGTGAAAGTAGCTTGCGGGATTTTCCCTTC.

Concerning this clonotype: A much larger clone is a single base away; this may be a read error. The chain has TRBV7-9 and TRBJ2-7; D is possibly TRBD2 (6 bases). This CDR3 has 16 amino acids. Germline V gene sequence: CDR1 SEHNR, CDR2 FQNEAQ (reference sequence). The CDR3 region is CASGFPPWRDNYEQYF. The DNA for the CDR3 is TGTGCCAGCGGCTTCCCCCCCTGGCGGGATAACTACGAGCAGTACTTC.

In its sample, this clonotype was seen a few times. V gene TRBV6-5 combines with J gene TRBJ1-4; no definite D call. The CDR3 extends over 16 amino acids. Looked up from germline, CDR1 is MNHEY and CDR2 is SVGAGI. V gave up 2 bases and J gave up 3 bases, with 13 bases separating them. In DNA form, the CDR3 reads TGTGCCAGCAGTTACACTGTGGCTCGGGCTAATGAAAAACTGTTTTTT. The encoded protein is CASSYTVARANEKLFF.

There are a few counts of this clonotype. The rearrangement joins TRBV10-2 to TRBJ2-3; 8 bases map to TRBD2. In germline, CDR1 is WSHSY, CDR2 SAAADI. After removal of 0 bases from V and 5 bases from J, the junction contained 7 bases not matched to a gene. The CDR3 is 16 residues long. CDR3 in DNA: TGCGCCAGCAGTGAGTCTGAGCTAGCGGGCGGAGATACGCAGTATTTT. This codes for CASSESELAGGDTQYF.

This clonotype was seen many times. V gene TRBV12-3 or TRBV12-4 combines with J gene TRBJ1-5; 8 bases agree with TRBD1. V was pared by 7 bases and J by 4 bases, with 6 bases of the junction left unmatched. CDR3 length: 14 residues. CDR3 residues: CASTVNRGNQPQHF. CDR3 nucleotides: TGTGCCAGCACAGTGAACAGGGGGAATCAGCCCCAGCATTTT.

This clonotype was observed many times. In DNA, the CDR3 is TGTGCCTGGAGTGTACGGGCATGGCGGAAGAACACCGGGGAGCTGTTTTTT. Translating gives CAWSVRAWRKNTGELFF. The chain is built from TRBV30 and TRBJ2-2, with D unresolved. The CDR3 extends over 17 amino acids. Germline V gene sequence: CDR1 GTSNPN, CDR2 SVGIG (reference sequence). The V end was cut by 0 bases, the J end by 1 base, with 15 bases between.

The table lists this clonotype with many counts. The chain uses TRBV28 and TRBJ1-5, with TRBD1 identical over 7 bases. The CDR3 loop spans 15 amino acids. Looked up from germline, CDR1 is MDHEN and CDR2 is SYDVKM. J gave up 0 bases and V 5 bases, and 4 bases lay outside the gene matches. The CDR3 region is CASSPTGNSNQPQHF. For the CDR3, the DNA is TGTGCCAGCAGTCCGACAGGGAATAGCAATCAGCCCCAGCATTTT.

As concerns this clonotype: A much more abundant neighbour one base away suggests this may be a read error. The CDR3 does not close with the conserved phenylalanine or tryptophan, likely indicating a read error. CDR3 sequence (DNA): TGTGCCAGCAGTTACGGCGGGAGGGCCTTGGGTACGCAGTATCTT. Its protein is CASSYGGRALGTQYL. V gene TRBV6-5 combines with J gene TRBJ2-3; 9 bases fit TRBD2. Unmatched junction bases numbered 8, after V lost 2 bases and J lost 8 bases. The CDR3 contains 15 residues. Germline CDR1 is MNHEY and CDR2 is SVGAGI.

This clonotype has a count of ten or more. This CDR3 reads CAWSLLSYNEQFF. CDR3 DNA sequence: TGTGCCTGGAGTCTACTGAGTTACAATGAGCAGTTCTTC. This chain links TRBV30 with TRBJ2-1; D remains unclear. The V gene's germline CDR1 is GTSNPN and CDR2 SVGIG (reference sequence). The ends were cut back, 2 bases at V and 4 bases at J, with 9 bases in the middle. The CDR3 contains 13 residues. The whole variable domain, remainder taken from reference TRBV30 and TRBJ2-1, is SQTIHQWPATLVQPVGSPLSLECTVEGTSNPNLYWYRQAAGRGLQLLFYSVGIGQISSEVPQNLSASRPQDRQFILSSKKLLLSDSGFYLCAWSLLSYNEQFFGPGTRLTVL.

A remark on this clonotype: A read error is possible here, since a much larger clone lies one base away. The rearrangement links TRBV11-2 to TRBJ2-1, with 12 nucleotides matching TRBD2. The CDR3 totals 19 residues. Germline V gene data show CDR1 as SGHAT and CDR2 as FQNNGV. DNA for the CDR3: TGTGCCAGCAGCTTAGAATTCCTAGCGGGAGGGCCGGGATACAATGAGCAGCTCTTC. This translates into CASSLEFLAGGPGYNEQLF.

This clonotype has only one observation. The V call is TRBV19, the J call TRBJ2-2; TRBD1 is a possible D gene (6 bases). Germline CDR1 and CDR2: LNHDA and SQIVND (reference sequence). This CDR3 is built from 14 residues. Between the trimmed V and J ends, which lost 6 bases and 4 bases, there was a span of 12 bases. The CDR3 DNA reads as TGTGCCAGTAGGCACAGGGCGGCCACCGGGGAGCTGTTTTTT. This sequence encodes CASRHRAATGELFF. The full variable domain, in which reference TRBV19 and TRBJ2-2 provide the parts outside the CDR3, is DGGITQSPKYLFRKEGQNVTLSCEQNLNHDAMYWYRQDPGQGLRLIYYSQIVNDFQKGDIAEGYSVSREKKESFPLTVTSAQKNPTAFYLCASRHRAATGELFFGEGSRLTVL.

The chain employs TRBV13 and TRBJ1-5, with 8 bases aligning to TRBD1. Losses at the gene ends were 5 bases for V and 4 bases for J; bases not matched to a gene: 7. The CDR3 totals 15 residues. From germline, CDR1 is PRHDT and CDR2 FYEKMQ (reference sequence). The DNA of the CDR3 is TGTGCCAGCAGCCCCGGGACAGGACCAAATCAGCCCCAGCATTTT. The encoded protein is CASSPGTGPNQPQHF.

This clonotype has a count of ten or more. V and J are TRBV19 and TRBJ2-5; a possible D gene is TRBD2 (5 bases). With 6 bases removed from V and 2 bases from J, the gap between germline ends came to 19 bases. Germline V gene lookup returns CDR1 LNHDA and CDR2 SQIVND (reference sequence). The CDR3 loop spans 16 amino acids. In DNA, the CDR3 is TGTGCCAGTAGGTTGACTGGACTTACATCACAAGAGACCCAGTACTTC. Its protein product is CASRLTGLTSQETQYF.

A few counts support this clonotype. This rearrangement joins TRBV5-5 to TRBJ2-3, with 10 bases aligning to TRBD2. The CDR3 runs 16 residues. Looked up from germline, CDR1 is SGHKS and CDR2 is YYEKEE (reference sequence). The ends lost 2 bases at V and 2 bases at J; junction bases unmatched: 5. CDR3 protein: CASSFGTSDYTDTQYF. The CDR3 coding sequence is TGTGCCAGCAGCTTCGGGACTAGCGATTACACAGATACGCAGTATTTT.

This clonotype was seen at least ten times. The chain uses TRBV5-1 and TRBJ2-7; TRBD1 matches 9 bases. Per germline, CDR1 SGHRS and CDR2 YFSETQ. This CDR3 region has 15 residues. V lost 3 bases to trimming and J lost 5 bases; unmatched junction nucleotides: 9. In DNA, the CDR3 is TGCGCCAGCAGCTGGGGGGGACAGGGCTCGGACGAGCAGTACTTC. Amino acids: CASSWGGQGSDEQYF.

The chain has TRBV15 and TRBJ2-3; TRBD2 matches at 11 bases. The ends lost 4 bases at V and 2 bases at J; junction bases unmatched: 5. This CDR3 has 16 residues. Germline values: CDR1 LNHNV, CDR2 YYDKDF (reference sequence). In DNA form, the CDR3 reads TGTGCCACCAGCATCCTAGCGGGAGGTAACACAGATACGCAGTATTTT. Its protein product is CATSILAGGNTDTQYF.

This clonotype came up many times. The chain is built from TRBV3-1 and TRBJ2-1; 13 bases match TRBD2. Germline loops: CDR1 LGHDT, CDR2 YNNKEL (reference sequence). V shed 1 base and J 14 bases; nucleotides not matched to a gene: 5. The CDR3 covers 14 residues. CDR3 bases: TGTGCCAGCAGCCAAGGGACTAGCGGGAGTGGGGAGTTCTTC. This codes for CASSQGTSGSGEFF.

This clonotype has at least ten counts. This chain links TRBV28 with TRBJ2-3, with TRBD2 identical over 7 bases. CDR1 MDHEN and CDR2 SYDVKM come from the germline V gene. Germline trimming cut 10 bases from V and 2 bases from J; bases unmatched to any gene: 12. The CDR3 loop spans 15 amino acids. The CDR3 sequence is CAISMGGRNTDTQYF. In nucleotides, the CDR3 is TGTGCCATCTCGATGGGAGGGCGAAACACAGATACGCAGTATTTT.

Only a few counts were recorded for this clonotype. V and J are TRBV4-1 and TRBJ2-2; no clear D gene. The ends were cut back, 4 bases at V and 5 bases at J, with 8 bases in the middle. CDR1 and CDR2 from the germline V gene are MGHRA and YSYEKL. The CDR3 has 13 residues. CDR3: CASSPTLTGELFF. In DNA form, the CDR3 reads TGCGCCAGCAGCCCAACCTTAACCGGGGAGCTGTTTTTT.

This clonotype appeared a few times. The rearrangement uses TRBV20-1 and TRBJ1-6; D ambiguous. Germline assignment: CDR1 DFQATT and CDR2 SNEGSKA (reference sequence). The CDR3 consists of 14 residues. V lost 6 bases and J lost 5, with 14 bases in between. The DNA of the CDR3 is TGCAGTGCCAGAACGACATCTAATAATTCACCCCTCCACTTT. It codes for CSARTTSNNSPLHF.

Worth noting for this clonotype: A much larger clone lies one base from this, so it may be a read error. The chain is built from TRBV7-9 and TRBJ2-1; 7 bases align to TRBD1. The germline gives CDR1 SEHNR, CDR2 FQNEAQ (reference sequence). The CDR3 has 15 amino acids. The CDR3 region has the DNA TGTGCCAGCAGCATACAGGGGTTCGTAGGCAATGGGCAGTTCTTC. It specifies CASSIQGFVGNGQFF.